This T cell receptor (beta chain) comes out of a study of blood T cell repertoires in COVID-19. On the study more broadly: Sample material is recorded as cDNA or gDNA derived from T cells, B-cell-depleted T cells, or PBMCs.

The protocol was immunoSEQ multiplex PCR, while the TCRdb copy is restricted to in-frame clones and leaves out a portion. The sample includes about 220,000 clones, roughly 85% of them seen just once. This CDR3 comprises 14 residues. CDR1 and CDR2 from the germline V gene are SGHRS and YFSETQ. Between the trimmed V and J ends, which lost 3 bases and 6 bases, there was a span of 12 bases. This receptor was identified in a woman in her seventies with COVID-19, enrolled during active disease. The chain couples TRBV5-1 to TRBJ2-2; weak D call: TRBD1 (6 bases). The material sequenced was peripheral blood. The CDR3 DNA reads TGCGCCAGCAGCTCACAGGGAGAGGCCGGGGAGCTGTTTTTT. It encodes CASSSQGEAGELFF.